A selection of T cell receptor beta chains follows, all from one sample in a study of blood T cells in healthy people across ages. Each CDR3 protein is one row after TCRdb ran MiXCR on the 5' RACE reads. The sample shows 1.5 million to 2 million distinct CDR3 sequences, 25% to 30% of them seen only once. The sequenced sample consisted of blood. The receptors were sampled from a woman in her twenties or thirties in good health. Each CDR3 is given with its conserved first and last residue.

j_call | v_call | cdr3_aa
TRBJ1-1 | TRBV28 | CASIPPPPLNTEAFF
TRBJ2-3 | TRBV12-3/TRBV12-4 | CASSLSQGRDTQYF
TRBJ1-6 | TRBV11-2 | CASRRTGDNSPLHF
TRBJ2-1 | TRBV12-3/TRBV12-4 | CASSLSGVSREQFF
TRBJ2-5 | TRBV3-1 | CASSTPAGLVPETQYF
TRBJ2-1 | TRBV12-3/TRBV12-4 | CASSTTATGEQFF
TRBJ2-3 | TRBV9 | CASSALAGDLRDTQYF
TRBJ2-3 | TRBV6-1 | CASIRGAVGDTQYF
TRBJ1-4 | TRBV6-5 | CASSKGQGAGKLFF
TRBJ2-1 | TRBV20-1 | CSARLAGMYNEQFF
TRBJ1-2 | TRBV6-2/TRBV6-3 | CASLNGGGYGYTF
TRBJ1-2 | TRBV5-1 | CASSWDRINYGYTF
TRBJ2-7 | TRBV5-1 | CASSPRSSREDSYEQYF
TRBJ2-1 | TRBV6-5 | CASSYSSGVGGNEQFF
TRBJ2-7 | TRBV20-1 | CSASALDRPYEQYF
TRBJ2-4 | TRBV12-3/TRBV12-4 | CASTTGQIIAKNIQYF
TRBJ2-5 | TRBV7-9 | CASSRKGQGGETQYF
TRBJ2-5 | TRBV13 | CASSRTSGGPETQYF
TRBJ1-2 | TRBV15 | CATSDRGGYGYTF
TRBJ2-7 | TRBV12-3/TRBV12-4 | CASSSPAQGPYEQYF
TRBJ2-1 | TRBV10-2 | CASSGSDRGNNEQFF
TRBJ2-2 | TRBV7-3 | CASSPGPRLAGGSVGELFF
TRBJ1-6 | TRBV30 | CAWSVLARNYSPLHF
TRBJ2-1 | TRBV10-3 | CAIGSSGYNEQFF
TRBJ2-3 | TRBV12-3/TRBV12-4 | CASTPGLAGSKDTQYF
TRBJ2-5 | TRBV10-3 | CAISEGGSGETQYF
TRBJ1-1 | TRBV7-9 | CASGLWESTEAFF
TRBJ2-1 | TRBV6-2/TRBV6-3 | CASSSRTSGTYNEQFF
TRBJ2-3 | TRBV7-2 | CASSLSGTSHSDTQYF
TRBJ2-3 | TRBV7-9 | CASSLGQSSTDTQYF
TRBJ1-2 | TRBV6-5 | CASSYGVDYGYTF
TRBJ2-1 | TRBV3-1 | CASSHEGVHEQFF
TRBJ2-1 | TRBV2 | CASSEGGLAGGGEQFF
TRBJ2-7 | TRBV12-3/TRBV12-4 | CASRDDRVEQYF
TRBJ2-6 | TRBV4-3 | CASSQDGTAGANVLTF
TRBJ1-1 | TRBV20-1 | CSARDPSNTEAFF
TRBJ2-1 | TRBV6-5 | CASSYGTASSYNEQFF
TRBJ1-4 | TRBV7-6 | CASSPRISATNEKLFF
TRBJ2-6 | TRBV7-9 | CSSSLVPSGAHVLTF
TRBJ1-5 | TRBV7-2 | CASSREAGRNQPQHF
TRBJ1-1 | TRBV7-9 | CASREGGTEAFF
TRBJ2-1 | TRBV20-1 | CSAKVMDNEQFF
TRBJ1-1 | TRBV5-1 | CASSGLTVVATEAFF
TRBJ2-5 | TRBV5-4 | CASSSQGGTETQYF
TRBJ2-5 | TRBV4-1 | CASSHGAGQVVGEQYF
TRBJ2-1 | TRBV20-1 | CSAFPGQGYNEQFF
TRBJ2-2 | TRBV2 | CANRRDKERAGELFF
TRBJ2-3 | TRBV12-3/TRBV12-4 | CASSPRTRGSTDTQYF
TRBJ2-1 | TRBV20-1 | CSATNPGQGACNEQFF
. | TRBV2 | CASSVQQDLGEQYF
TRBJ2-3 | TRBV12-3/TRBV12-4 | CASNDVAGPTTDTQYF
TRBJ2-1 | TRBV20-1 | CSARDRKRGVINEQFF
TRBJ2-5 | TRBV4-1 | CASSPLGRDIQETQYF
TRBJ2-7 | TRBV6-1 | CASGYSGASSYEQYF